This TCR beta chain stems from a study of blood T cell repertoires in COVID-19 (dated by TCRdb to between 2020 and 2021). Context from the whole study: Collaborator samples came from the United States, Italy and Spain and covered acute and convalescent phases of COVID-19. The samples were drawn from the first 160 participants of the ongoing ImmuneRACE study and from 1,254 subjects provided by 6 global collaborators. The material from the prospective study consisted of cDNA or gDNA derived from T cells, B-cell-depleted T cells, or PBMCs. The repertoires were released in a freely available public database meant as a resource for research on the immune response to SARS-CoV-2. Where HLA class I and class II types were available, the types were taken from metadata supplied by the sample provider, not from assay-based typing. The dataset comprised deeply sampled blood TCRbeta repertoires from subjects exposed to, actively infected with, or recovered from COVID-19. The sample metadata nearly always contained a de-identified subject ID, COVID-19 status, age in years and sex.

What the study reported, not specific to this receptor: The quantity of clinical and demographic metadata differed by source and by participant and was supplied without curation.

Note on this clone: Its recognized antigen is unknown. No clone much larger than this one lies a single base away; base qualities are absent.

TCRbeta CDR3 regions were amplified from genomic DNA using the immunoSEQ Assay, a bias-controlled multiplex PCR. The authors' analysis ran thus. The number of nucleated cells in each sample was estimated by amplification of reference gene primers within the assay. To quantify the absolute abundance of each unique TCRbeta CDR3 rearrangement, sequence reads were collapsed and filtered. Productive Simpson clonality was computed per sample as the square root of Simpson's diversity index over productive rearrangements. Sourced from immuneACCESS, this table was stored by TCRdb with only in-frame sequences that have V and J called. A share of the clones is absent; for the studies checked, an unresolved V gene accounts for under half, and the remainder has no known explanation. V, J and clone size were drawn from that table, and D and trimming were deduced from the DNA. The sample table records about 270,000 clones; approximately 87% of these occur just once. The top ten hold around 12% of the sample.

In Seattle, one collaborating source enrolled patients while the infection was active and tracked those patients longitudinally over the course of disease. Each collaborating institution followed its own protocols to collect whole blood in K2EDTA tubes. For TCRbeta analysis, collaborators shipped samples as frozen whole blood, isolated PBMCs, or DNA extracted from either of those sample types. The germline V gene (reference sequence) yields LNHDA for CDR1 and SQIVND for CDR2. V lost 7 bases and J lost 3 bases; the stretch between them is 15 bases long. There are 14 amino acids in the CDR3, from cysteine to phenylalanine inclusive. The only DNA kept is the CDR3, 42 bases in frame from the first base.

Source material: peripheral blood. The V and J genes are TRBV19 and TRBJ1-1, and the D gene may be TRBD1, 5 bases matching. The receptor was derived from a woman aged 25-40 years with COVID-19, enrolled during active disease. Read as DNA, the sequence is TGTGCCAGTACTACCTGGGGAGGGGACACTGAAGCTTTCTTT. The resulting protein is CASTTWGGDTEAFF. With the portions outside the CDR3 filled from the reference TRBV19 and TRBJ1-1 genes, the complete variable region becomes DGGITQSPKYLFRKEGQNVTLSCEQNLNHDAMYWYRQDPGQGLRLIYYSQIVNDFQKGDIAEGYSVSREKKESFPLTVTSAQKNPTAFYLCASTTWGGDTEAFFGQGTRLTVV.